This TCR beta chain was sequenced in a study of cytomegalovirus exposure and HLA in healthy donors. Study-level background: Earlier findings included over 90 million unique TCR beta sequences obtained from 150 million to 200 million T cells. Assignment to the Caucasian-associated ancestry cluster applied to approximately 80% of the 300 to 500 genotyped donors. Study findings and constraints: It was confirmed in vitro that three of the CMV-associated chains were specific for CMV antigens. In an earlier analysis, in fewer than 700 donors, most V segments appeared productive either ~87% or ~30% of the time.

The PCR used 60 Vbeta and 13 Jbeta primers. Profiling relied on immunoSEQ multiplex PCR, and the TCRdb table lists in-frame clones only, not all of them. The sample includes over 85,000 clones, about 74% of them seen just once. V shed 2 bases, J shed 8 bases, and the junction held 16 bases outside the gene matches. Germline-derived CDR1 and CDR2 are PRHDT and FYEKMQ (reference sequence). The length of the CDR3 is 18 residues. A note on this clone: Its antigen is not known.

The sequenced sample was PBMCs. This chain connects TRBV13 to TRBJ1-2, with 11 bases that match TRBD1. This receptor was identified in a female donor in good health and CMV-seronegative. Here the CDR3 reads CASSLRPMSDRGREGYTF. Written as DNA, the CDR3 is TGTGCCAGCAGCTTAAGGCCGATGTCGGACAGGGGGCGAGAAGGCTACACCTTC.